The sequence of this T cell receptor beta chain was determined in a study of blood T cell repertoires in COVID-19. The overall study: Acute and convalescent COVID-19 samples came from the United States, Italy and Spain. T cells, B-cell-depleted T cells, or PBMCs supplied cDNA or gDNA.

The germline CDR1 and CDR2 sequences are LNHNV and YYDKDF (reference sequence). Trimming took off 1 base at V and 2 bases at J, with 9 bases between the two ends. The CDR3 runs to 14 residues. Authors' analysis steps: Estimated nucleated cell counts came from reference gene primer amplification. Sequencing was performed with immunoSEQ multiplex PCR; in TCRdb, only in-frame clones are kept and a portion is missing. D and trimming come from the DNA, and the V and J calls and clone size come from that table. The data show around 220,000 clones, 82% seen once. Sequenced sample: peripheral blood. The rearrangement links TRBV15 to TRBJ2-7; D perhaps matches TRBD2 (6 bases). This receptor was identified in a woman aged 80 or over with COVID-19, enrolled during active disease. This CDR3 is CATSRARGAYEQYF. The DNA for the CDR3 is TGTGCCACCAGCAGAGCGCGGGGTGCCTACGAGCAGTACTTC.